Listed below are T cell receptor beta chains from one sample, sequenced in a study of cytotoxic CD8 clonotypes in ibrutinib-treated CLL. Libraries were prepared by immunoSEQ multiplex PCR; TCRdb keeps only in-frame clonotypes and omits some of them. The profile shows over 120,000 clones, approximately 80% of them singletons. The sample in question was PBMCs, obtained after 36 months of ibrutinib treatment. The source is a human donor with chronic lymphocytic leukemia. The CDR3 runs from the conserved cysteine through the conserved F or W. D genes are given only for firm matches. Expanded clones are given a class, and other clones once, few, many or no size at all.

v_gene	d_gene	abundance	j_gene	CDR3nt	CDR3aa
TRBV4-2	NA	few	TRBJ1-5	TGTGCCAGCAGCCATCCCGGACAGCTGCCCAACAATCAGCCCCAGCATTTT	CASSHPGQLPNNQPQHF
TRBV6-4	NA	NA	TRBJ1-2	TGTGCCAGCAGTGAGCCGGGGATTGGCTACACCTTC	CASSEPGIGYTF
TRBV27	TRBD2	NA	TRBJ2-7	TGTGCCAGCAGTTGGCGGCTAGCGGGAGGGCTGAACGAGCAGTACTTC	CASSWRLAGGLNEQYF
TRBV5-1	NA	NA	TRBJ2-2	TGCGCCAGCAGCTTGGGGGCGTCGACCGGGGAGCTGTTTTTT	CASSLGASTGELFF
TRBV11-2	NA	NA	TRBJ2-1	TGTGCCAGCAGCTTAGCCCTTAGGGGCCTATACAATGAGCAGTTCTTC	CASSLALRGLYNEQFF
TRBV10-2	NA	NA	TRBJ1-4	TGCGCCAGCAGTCTATTATTAGGAGCTGAAAAACTGTTTTTT	CASSLLLGAEKLFF
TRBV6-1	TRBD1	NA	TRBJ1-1	TGTGCCAGCAGTGGGGGGGGACAGGGTCAATACCGGGCTTTCTTT	CASSGGGQGQYRAFF
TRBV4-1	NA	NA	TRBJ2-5	TGCGCCAGCAGCCAGCCCCTCAGGGGCAAGACCCAGTACTTC	CASSQPLRGKTQYF
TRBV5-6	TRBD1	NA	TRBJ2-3	TGTGCCAGCAGCTGGCGGACAGGACCAGATACGCAGTATTTT	CASSWRTGPDTQYF
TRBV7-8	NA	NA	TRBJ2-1	TGTGCCAGCAGCTTAGACGACAGCTACAATGAGCAGTTCTTC	CASSLDDSYNEQFF